The source of this T cell receptor beta chain is a study of prognosis after radiotherapy for stage I lung cancer. From genomic DNA, two-round multiplex PCR was used to amplify TCR beta CDR3. The authors ran first-round PCR with primers specific to each TRBV and TRBJ gene. One entry per CDR3 protein results from TCRdb running MiXCR on the multiplex PCR reads. Among 30,000 or so distinct CDR3 sequences listed, less than 40% were seen once. This clonotype has ten or more counts. The TCR sequence derives from a donor aged 50 or older with non-small cell lung cancer. The sample in question was PBMCs, obtained before or after stereotactic body radiation therapy (not recorded which).

The CDR3 loop reads CASSDGIRAGDTQPQHF. CDR3 DNA: TGTGCCAGCAGTGACGGCATCCGGGCAGGGGATACTCAGCCCCAGCATTTT. This chain connects TRBV6-1 to TRBJ1-5, with a possible D match to TRBD1 (6 bases). CDR1 is MNHNS, CDR2 SASEGT, per germline. The V end was cut by 3 bases, the J end by 6 bases, with 21 bases between. The CDR3 extends over 17 amino acids.